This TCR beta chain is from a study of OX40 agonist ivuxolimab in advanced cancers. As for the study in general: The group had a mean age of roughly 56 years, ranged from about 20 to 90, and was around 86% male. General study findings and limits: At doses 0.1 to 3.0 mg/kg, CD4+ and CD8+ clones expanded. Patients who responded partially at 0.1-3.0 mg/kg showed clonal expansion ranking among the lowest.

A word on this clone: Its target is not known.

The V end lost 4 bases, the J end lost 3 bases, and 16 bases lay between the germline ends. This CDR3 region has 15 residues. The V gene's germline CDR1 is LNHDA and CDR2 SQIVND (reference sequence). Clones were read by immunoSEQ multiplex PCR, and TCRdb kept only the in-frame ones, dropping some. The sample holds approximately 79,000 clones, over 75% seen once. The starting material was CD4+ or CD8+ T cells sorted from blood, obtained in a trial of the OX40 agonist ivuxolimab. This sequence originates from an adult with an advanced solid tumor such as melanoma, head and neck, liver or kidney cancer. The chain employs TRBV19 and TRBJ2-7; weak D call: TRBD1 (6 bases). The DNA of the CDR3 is TGTGCCAGTAGTAACTGGGGCAGGGGAAGCTACGAGCAGTACTTC. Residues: CASSNWGRGSYEQYF.